The 23 T cell receptor beta chains below come from one sample, sequenced in a study of memory CD4+ T cells and cytomegalovirus serostatus (dated by TCRdb to between 2017 and 2020). Single viable CD3+CD4+CD8-CD45RO+ cells were sorted as memory CD4+ T cells on a FACSAria II. Receptor amplification or capture employed the immunoSEQ multiplex PCR assay. TCRdb obtained this table from immuneACCESS and retained in-frame rearrangements with V and J assigned. These tables miss some clones; where compared with another copy, unresolved V genes account for less than half of the shortfall, and the remainder is unexplained. The sample data list under 55,000 clones, and about three quarters of these were observed just once. The top ten clonotypes cover 1.3% to 1.5% of the sample. Sequencing was done on a sample of memory CD4+ T cells from blood. All receptors derive from an adult in good health and CMV-seropositive.

The rearrangement links TRBV7-8 to TRBJ2-2; D ambiguous. Deletions cut 3 bases from V and 3 bases from J, with 8 bases between. Germline CDR1 is SGHVS and CDR2 is FQNEAQ. The CDR3 is made up of 14 amino acids. The CDR3 nucleotides read TGTGCCAGCAGCTTCCACAGAGACACCGGGGAGCTGTTTTTT. Amino acids: CASSFHRDTGELFF.

The chain uses TRBV5-1 and TRBJ2-5; no reliable D call. From germline, CDR1 is SGHRS and CDR2 YFSETQ. The CDR3 sequence is 14 residues long. The V gene lost 5 bases and the J gene lost 2 bases, with 13 bases spanning the gap. The CDR3 sequence is CASRLGSQQETQYF. The CDR3 coding sequence is TGCGCCAGCAGGCTGGGAAGTCAGCAAGAGACCCAGTACTTC.

V and J are TRBV7-2 and TRBJ2-3; no definite D call. Trimming cost V 1 base and J 3 bases, with 11 bases left between them. Germline CDR1 is SGHTA and CDR2 is FQGNSA. The CDR3 totals 15 residues. For the CDR3, the DNA is TGTGCCAGCAGCTTAGATGTGTTACGGACAGATACGCAGTATTTT. Amino acids: CASSLDVLRTDTQYF.

This chain connects TRBV5-1 to TRBJ2-2; D gene uncertain. CDR1 is SGHRS and CDR2 is YFSETQ in the germline V gene. The CDR3 consists of 13 residues. V lost 0 bases and J 8 bases, leaving 8 bases between the germline ends. The CDR3 sequence: CASSLDGPGELFF. DNA for the CDR3: TGCGCCAGCAGCTTGGACGGCCCTGGGGAGCTGTTTTTT.

This clone turned up a few times. The chain links TRBV28 to TRBJ1-1, with TRBD1 matching over 8 bases. V dropped 5 bases and J dropped 5; count of bases not matched to a gene: 7. CDR1 is MDHEN and CDR2 is SYDVKM in the germline V gene. The CDR3 is 14 amino acids. The CDR3 protein is CASSPPGGRTEAFF. The CDR3 DNA is TGTGCCAGCAGTCCACCAGGGGGCCGAACTGAAGCTTTCTTT.

In DNA form, the CDR3 reads TGTGCCAGCAGCACCAGGACAGGCCAGGGCACCGGGGAGCTGTTTTTT. As protein: CASSTRTGQGTGELFF. The chain combines TRBV7-2 with TRBJ2-2, with TRBD1 identical over 7 bases. From germline, CDR1 is SGHTA and CDR2 FQGNSA. Trimming took 5 bases from V and 4 from J; bases not matched to a gene: 10. The CDR3 loop spans 16 amino acids.

The J gene is TRBJ2-1, the V gene TRBV18, with TRBD1 matching 7 bases. Germline trimming cut 2 bases from V and 7 bases from J; bases unmatched to any gene: 5. Germline V gives CDR1 KGHSH, CDR2 LQKENI. This CDR3 has 14 residues. CDR3 in DNA: TGTGCCAGCTCACCATCGAGGGGGCGGAATGAGCAGTTCTTC. Translated, it gives CASSPSRGRNEQFF.

The chain is built from TRBV5-1 and TRBJ2-1, with 7 bases that match TRBD2. V lost 2 bases, J lost 0 bases, and 5 bases stayed unmatched. The germline V gene encodes CDR1 SGHRS and CDR2 YFSETQ. The length of the CDR3 is 16 residues. The CDR3 sequence is CASSLVPSGSYNEQFF. For the CDR3, the DNA is TGCGCCAGCAGCTTAGTCCCTAGCGGCTCCTACAATGAGCAGTTCTTC.

The chain is built from TRBV5-6 and TRBJ1-1; D gene unclear. Per the germline V gene, CDR1 is SGHDT and CDR2 is YYEEEE. Trimming pared 1 base from V and 0 bases from J, leaving 4 bases between. This CDR3 has 13 residues. CDR3: CASSLRVNTEAFF. The CDR3 DNA reads TGTGCCAGCAGCTTGAGGGTGAACACTGAAGCTTTCTTT. Full variable domain (remainder filled in from reference TRBV5-6 and TRBJ1-1): DAGVTQSPTHLIKTRGQQVTLRCSPKSGHDTVSWYQQALGQGPQFIFQYYEEEERQRGNFPDRFSGHQFPNYSSELNVNALLLGDSALYLCASSLRVNTEAFFGQGTRLTVV.

The chain joins TRBV2 to TRBJ2-3; no clear D gene. Germline CDR1 is SNHLY and CDR2 is FYNNEI. The CDR3 totals 11 residues. Here the CDR3 DNA reads TGTGCTCGGGCCGTAGCAGATACGCAGTATTTT. This sequence encodes CARAVADTQYF.

The gene calls are TRBV18 and TRBJ2-5, with D possibly matching TRBD1 (6 bases). The CDR3 length is 15 residues. V was shortened by 3 bases and J by 2 bases, with 13 bases between the two germline ends. Germline V gene sequence: CDR1 KGHSH, CDR2 LQKENI. The CDR3 here is CASSPQWGQQETQYF. CDR3 bases: TGTGCCAGCTCACCCCAGTGGGGGCAACAAGAGACCCAGTACTTC.

The chain recombines TRBV9 with TRBJ1-4, with TRBD1 matching over 8 bases. The junction had 4 bases not matched to a gene; V was cut back by 5 bases and J by 1 base. The germline CDR1 and CDR2 sequences are SGDLS and YYNGEE. This CDR3 is 15 amino acids long. CDR3 sequence reads: CASSYTGGTNEKLFF. Here the CDR3 DNA reads TGTGCCAGCAGTTACACAGGGGGAACTAATGAAAAACTGTTTTTT.

This chain links TRBV28 with TRBJ1-6, with TRBD1 as a possible D gene (5 bases). The germline V gene encodes CDR1 MDHEN and CDR2 SYDVKM. Trimming shortened V by 3 bases and J by 8 bases, and 11 bases separated the two germline ends. This CDR3 has 14 residues. DNA of the CDR3: TGTGCCAGCAGTTTGGGGGGAAAGGATTCACCCCTCCACTTT. As protein: CASSLGGKDSPLHF.

The chain employs TRBV5-4 and TRBJ1-1; tentatively, D is TRBD1 (5 bases). Germline V gene data show CDR1 as SGHNT and CDR2 as YYREEE (reference sequence). Trimming took off 6 bases at V and 3 bases at J, with 18 bases between the two ends. The CDR3 covers 15 residues. The chain's CDR3 is CASNRQGRSDTEAFF. The CDR3 DNA follows: TGTGCCAGCAACCGCCAGGGTAGGTCCGACACTGAAGCTTTCTTT.

The chain is built from TRBV28 and TRBJ1-5; D not resolved. Trimming removed 2 bases at V and 0 bases at J, with 8 bases between. The CDR3 spans 15 residues. Per the germline V gene, CDR1 is MDHEN and CDR2 is SYDVKM. The CDR3 here is CASSLPGYSNQPQHF. The CDR3, as DNA: TGTGCCAGCAGTTTACCAGGATATAGCAATCAGCCCCAGCATTTT.

This chain joins TRBV29-1 and TRBJ1-2; the D gene is possibly TRBD1 (5 bases). The V end lost 6 bases, the J end lost 1 base, and 15 bases lay between the germline ends. Germline-derived CDR1 and CDR2 are SQVTM and ANQGSEA. The CDR3 contains 14 residues. The CDR3 DNA is TGCAGCGTCGCAGTGGGGACCCTTAACTATGGCTACACCTTC. It specifies CSVAVGTLNYGYTF.

For the CDR3, the DNA is TGTGCCAGCAGCTTAGCTGGAGCAACTAATGAAAAACTGTTTTTT. This encodes CASSLAGATNEKLFF. This chain links TRBV7-9 with TRBJ1-4; D gene uncertain. The CDR3 totals 15 residues. Germline assignment: CDR1 SEHNR and CDR2 FQNEAQ (reference sequence). V was cut by 0 bases and J by 0 bases, with 5 bases left in between.

The genes are TRBV7-2 and TRBJ1-3; D not certain. Germline V gene sequence: CDR1 SGHTA, CDR2 FQGNSA. Between the trimmed V and J ends, which lost 5 bases and 4 bases, there was a span of 12 bases. CDR3 length: 14 residues. CDR3 sequence reads: CASSRPGWGNTIYF. The CDR3 DNA reads TGTGCCAGCAGCCGACCGGGTTGGGGAAACACCATATATTTT.

This clone showed up just a few times. The chain carries TRBV28 and TRBJ1-2; maybe TRBD1 (6 bases). V was trimmed by 5 bases and J by 3 bases, leaving 13 bases between them. Germline loops: CDR1 MDHEN, CDR2 SYDVKM. This CDR3 comprises 14 residues. CDR3 sequence: CASSALGQYYGYTF. Here the CDR3 DNA reads TGTGCCAGCAGTGCTCTTGGACAGTACTATGGCTACACCTTC.

The chain combines TRBV19 with TRBJ1-4; D remains ambiguous. The CDR3 spans 12 residues. Looked up from germline, CDR1 is LNHDA and CDR2 is SQIVND (reference sequence). The V end was cut by 9 bases, the J end by 8 bases, with 13 bases between. CDR3 sequence (DNA): TGTGCCAGCGCCTACGGCGGCGAAAAACTGTTTTTT. Translation: CASAYGGEKLFF. The full variable domain, with the rest looked up from reference TRBV19 and TRBJ1-4, is DGGITQSPKYLFRKEGQNVTLSCEQNLNHDAMYWYRQDPGQGLRLIYYSQIVNDFQKGDIAEGYSVSREKKESFPLTVTSAQKNPTAFYLCASAYGGEKLFFGSGTQLSVL.

CDR3: CASSALTGTGISNYGYTF. CDR3 DNA sequence: TGCGCCAGCAGTGCCTTAACCGGGACAGGTATTTCGAACTATGGCTACACCTTC. This chain uses TRBV10-2 with TRBJ1-2; 8 nucleotides line up with TRBD1. This CDR3 region has 18 residues. J was trimmed by 2 bases and V by 4 bases; bases with no gene match: 15. Germline CDR1 WSHSY, CDR2 SAAADI.

The CDR3 region is CASSLELRADGYTF. In nucleotides, the CDR3 is TGCGCCAGCAGCTTGGAATTAAGGGCAGATGGCTACACCTTC. The V call is TRBV5-1, the J call TRBJ1-2; the D is unclear. CDR3 length: 14 residues. Trimming removed 0 bases from V and 6 bases from J, with 12 bases in between. The V gene's germline CDR1 is SGHRS and CDR2 YFSETQ.

The chain couples TRBV18 to TRBJ1-2, with D perhaps matching TRBD1 (5 bases). Germline CDR1 and CDR2: KGHSH and LQKENI. The CDR3 length is 13 residues. V lost 6 bases, J lost 6 bases, and 14 bases lay in between. CDR3 DNA sequence: TGTGCCAGCTCGCTCAGGAGCAGGGATGGCTACACCTTC. Translating it yields CASSLRSRDGYTF.